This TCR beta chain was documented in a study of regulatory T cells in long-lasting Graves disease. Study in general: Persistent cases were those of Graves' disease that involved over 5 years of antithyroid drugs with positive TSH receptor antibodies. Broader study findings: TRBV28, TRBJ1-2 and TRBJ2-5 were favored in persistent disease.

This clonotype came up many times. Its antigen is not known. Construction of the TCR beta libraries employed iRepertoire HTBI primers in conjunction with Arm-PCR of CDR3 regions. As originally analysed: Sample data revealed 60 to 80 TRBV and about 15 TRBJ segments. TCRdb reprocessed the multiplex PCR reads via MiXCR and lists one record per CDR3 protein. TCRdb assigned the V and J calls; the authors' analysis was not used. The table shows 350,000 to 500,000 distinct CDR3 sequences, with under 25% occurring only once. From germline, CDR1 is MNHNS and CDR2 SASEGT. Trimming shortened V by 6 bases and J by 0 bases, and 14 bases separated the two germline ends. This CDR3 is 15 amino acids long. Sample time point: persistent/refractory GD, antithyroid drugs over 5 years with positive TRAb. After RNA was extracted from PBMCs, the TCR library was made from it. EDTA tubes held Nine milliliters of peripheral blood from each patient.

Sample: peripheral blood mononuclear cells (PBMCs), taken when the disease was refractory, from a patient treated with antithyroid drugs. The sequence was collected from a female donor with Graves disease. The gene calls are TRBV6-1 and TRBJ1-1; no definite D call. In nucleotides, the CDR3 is TGTGCCAGCAGAACAGCAGAGCTAGTGAACACTGAAGCTTTCTTT. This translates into CASRTAELVNTEAFF.